Listed here are 5 T cell receptor beta chains from one sample, sequenced in a study of T-cell memory formation after mild COVID-19 (dated by TCRdb to about 2021). Libraries were constructed by 5' RACE. The instrument given in TCRdb is Illumina NovaSeq 6000. TCRdb trimmed public reads at Q25 via fastp, called clones via MiXCR and kept in-frame beta chains. Identical CDR3 proteins give one entry, which carries the most common genes and DNA. The sample table lists hundreds of thousands of distinct CDR3 sequences, roughly 20% of them with a count of one. The leading ten clones occupy about 12% of the sample. The sample taken for sequencing was PBMCs or a T cell subset sorted from them (not recorded which). These receptors were obtained from an adult woman who had mild COVID-19 (a few samples of this study predate the infection). The sample titles of this study are shuffled in the database, so cell type and time point are left out; the donor was told from shared clones.

The J gene is TRBJ1-5, the V gene TRBV7-4, with 7 nucleotides matching TRBD1. The CDR3 spans 16 residues. The junction had 10 bases not matched to a gene; V was cut back by 3 bases and J by 5 bases. The germline V gene encodes CDR1 SGHVT and CDR2 SQSDAQ. The CDR3 DNA follows: TGTGCCAGCAGCTTCCCGGACAGGCAGTTAGATCAGCCCCAGCATTTT. Amino acid sequence: CASSFPDRQLDQPQHF.

This clonotype occurred a few times. The V call is TRBV12-3 or TRBV12-4, the J call TRBJ2-2; D call uncertain. The CDR3 sequence is 16 residues long. The V end lost 2 bases, the J end lost 1 base, and 11 bases lay between the germline ends. CDR3 coding DNA: TGTGCCAGCAGTTTAATATCCCCCGGGAACACCGGGGAGCTGTTTTTT. It encodes CASSLISPGNTGELFF.

This CDR3 reads CASSQVAGGTEAFF. DNA for the CDR3: TGTGCCAGCAGCCAAGTCGCAGGGGGCACTGAAGCTTTCTTT. J is TRBJ1-1 and V is TRBV3-1; 7 positions match TRBD1. The CDR3 has 14 residues. V lost 1 base, J lost 4 bases, and 3 bases stayed unmatched. Germline V gene data show CDR1 as LGHDT and CDR2 as YNNKEL (reference sequence).

This clonotype was seen a few times. The chain has TRBV24-1 and TRBJ1-4; no clear D gene. This CDR3 contains 13 residues. Germline CDR1 is KGHDR and CDR2 is SFDVKD. Trimming stripped 8 bases from V and 3 bases from J, with 9 bases between. The CDR3 here is CATNGNSNEKLFF. The CDR3 DNA is TGTGCCACCAACGGGAATTCTAATGAAAAACTGTTTTTT.

This chain uses TRBV7-2 with TRBJ1-1, with 7 bases lining up with TRBD1. The germline CDR1 and CDR2 sequences are SGHTA and FQGNSA. This CDR3 has 13 residues. With V trimmed by 5 bases and J by 5 bases, 5 bases remained unmatched. CDR3 coding DNA: TGTGCCAGCAGCCAGGGACAGCTTACTGAAGCTTTCTTT. It encodes CASSQGQLTEAFF.